This T cell receptor beta chain was recovered during a study of post-analysis software for immune sequencing data. The overall study: Patients had relapsing-remitting, secondary progressive or progressive-relapsing multiple sclerosis; some lacked subtype.

Researchers reported that TCR beta cDNA libraries carried unique molecular identifiers. One entry per CDR3 protein results from TCRdb running MiXCR on the PCR reads. The sample lists roughly 580,000 distinct CDR3 sequences, around 44% occurring once. With respect to this clonotype: Its target is unknown.

CDR1 is SGHRS and CDR2 is YFSETQ in the germline V gene. The CDR3 length is 13 residues. Findings and limits, study-wide: Four to six TRBV segments were significantly more frequent in patients than in controls. TRBV5-6, TRBV5-1 and TRBV20-1 were among these segments. When the samples were clustered directly with F measure, those that had been prepared in the same batch showed strong co-clustering. Significantly lower normalized Chao1 diversity was seen in multiple sclerosis patients than in controls.

The sequencing input was blood. V gene TRBV5-1 combines with J gene TRBJ2-4, with TRBD1 matching over 9 bases. The DNA matches TRBJ2-7 better at its end, which makes the J call doubtful. This clonotype was obtained from a girl between 5 and 17 years old with multiple sclerosis. The CDR3 region is CASSGTGRLEQYF. The DNA of the CDR3 is TGCGCCAGCTCCGGGACAGGGCGGCTCGAGCAGTACTTC.